These T cell receptor beta chains were read from a single sample in a study of blood T cell repertoires in COVID-19. Clones were read by immunoSEQ multiplex PCR, and TCRdb kept only the in-frame ones, dropping some. Of fewer than 350,000 clones in the sample, 75% to 90% are singletons; the top ten hold 1.7%. Input material: PBMCs or T cells enriched from blood (not recorded which). The receptors were sampled from a woman aged 40 to 50 who had recovered from COVID-19. Each CDR3 is given with its conserved first and last residue. D genes are given only for firm matches. Clone size is given for some rows only: seen once, a few or many times, or a class if the clone is expanded.

13 | NA | TRBJ1-1 | TRBV25-1 | NA | CASSSSSNTEAFF | TGTGCCAGCAGTTCCTCGTCGAACACTGAAGCTTTCTTT
16 | NA | TRBJ1-4 | TRBV5-1 | NA | CASSLAPQATNEKLFF | TGCGCCAGCAGCTTGGCGCCCCAGGCAACTAATGAAAAACTGTTTTTT
16 | NA | TRBJ1-5 | TRBV7-2 | NA | CASSLGGGFSNQPQHF | TGTGCCAGCAGCTTAGGGGGGGGGTTTAGCAATCAGCCCCAGCATTTT
14 | NA | TRBJ2-1 | TRBV9 | NA | CASSGKSSYNEQFF | TGTGCCAGCAGCGGAAAGAGCTCCTACAATGAGCAGTTCTTC
11 | NA | TRBJ1-3 | TRBV30 | NA | CAGGRENTIYF | TGTGCCGGGGGACGCGAAAACACCATATATTTT
13 | TRBD1 | TRBJ2-4 | TRBV11-1 | NA | CASSLGRDREAYF | TGTGCCAGCAGCTTAGGAAGGGACAGGGAGGCGTACTTC
15 | TRBD1 | TRBJ1-2 | TRBV2 | NA | CASSEGGTGDYGYTF | TGTGCCAGCAGTGAAGGCGGGACAGGCGATTATGGCTACACCTTC
16 | NA | TRBJ2-2 | TRBV11-2 | once | CASSLVGRVPTGELFF | TGTGCCAGCAGCTTAGTGGGCAGGGTACCCACCGGGGAGCTGTTTTTT
11 | TRBD1 | TRBJ2-7 | TRBV20-1 | NA | CSARTGDEQYF | TGCAGTGCACGGACAGGGGACGAGCAGTACTTC
14 | TRBD1 | TRBJ1-2 | TRBV30 | NA | CAWLYRQGLRGYTF | TGTGCCTGGTTGTACCGACAGGGCCTTCGTGGCTACACCTTC
18 | TRBD1 | TRBJ2-3 | TRBV27 | NA | CASSLRWDRPTSTDTQYF | TGTGCCAGCAGTTTACGTTGGGACAGACCGACTAGCACAGATACGCAGTATTTT
13 | TRBD1 | TRBJ1-2 | TRBV11-2 | NA | CASSLDRGLGYTF | TGTGCCAGCAGCTTAGACAGGGGGCTTGGCTACACCTTC
13 | TRBD1 | TRBJ1-2 | TRBV5-1 | NA | CASSLGTGNGYTF | TGCGCCAGCAGCTTGGGGACAGGGAATGGCTACACCTTC
14 | TRBD1 | TRBJ1-2 | TRBV3-1/TRBV3-2 | once | CASSSPGGGYGYTF | TGTGCCAGCAGCTCACCAGGGGGCGGCTATGGCTACACCTTC
14 | NA | TRBJ1-5 | TRBV19 | NA | CASSMKQGNQPQHF | TGTGCCAGTAGTATGAAACAGGGAAATCAGCCCCAGCATTTT
17 | TRBD1 | TRBJ2-7 | TRBV18 | NA | CASSPQPPTGVVYEQYF | TGTGCCAGCTCACCCCAACCACCGACAGGGGTTGTCTACGAGCAGTACTTC
15 | TRBD1 | TRBJ1-2 | TRBV27 | NA | CASSVRTGGAYGYTF | TGTGCCAGCAGTGTCCGGACAGGGGGCGCCTATGGCTACACCTTC
15 | TRBD1 | TRBJ1-1 | TRBV7-8 | NA | CASSPPPGGRTEAFF | TGTGCCAGCAGCCCGCCCCCAGGGGGCAGGACTGAAGCTTTCTTT
13 | TRBD1 | TRBJ1-2 | TRBV3-1/TRBV3-2 | NA | CASSLWTGYGYTF | TGTGCCAGCAGCCTCTGGACAGGTTATGGCTACACCTTC
13 | TRBD1 | TRBJ1-2 | TRBV27 | NA | CASSRTGGTGYTF | TGTGCCAGCAGCCGGACAGGGGGCACGGGCTACACCTTC
19 | TRBD1 | TRBJ1-1 | TRBV27 | NA | CASMGSREQGGRMNTEAFF | TGTGCCAGCATGGGTAGCAGGGAACAGGGGGGTAGGATGAACACTGAAGCTTTCTTT
13 | NA | TRBJ1-2 | TRBV2 | NA | CASSERSNYGYTF | TGTGCCAGCAGTGAGCGTTCTAACTATGGCTACACCTTC
15 | NA | TRBJ2-7 | TRBV19 | NA | CASSIAGGQAYEQYF | TGTGCCAGTAGTATAGCGGGGGGCCAGGCCTACGAGCAGTACTTC
18 | NA | TRBJ1-3 | TRBV7-8 | once | CASSLAVLLGGAGNTIYF | TGTGCCAGCAGCTTAGCGGTCCTCCTTGGGGGGGCTGGAAACACCATATATTTT
15 | TRBD2 | TRBJ2-5 | TRBV5-4 | NA | CASSSGLAGDQTQYF | TGTGCCAGCAGCTCCGGACTAGCGGGAGATCAGACCCAGTACTTC
14 | NA | TRBJ2-7 | TRBV2 | once | CASSEGGGPSEQYF | TGTGCCAGCAGTGAAGGGGGGGGGCCATCCGAGCAGTACTTC
15 | NA | TRBJ2-1 | TRBV5-1 | NA | CASSLDLDWGHEQFF | TGCGCCAGCAGCTTGGACCTGGATTGGGGCCATGAGCAGTTCTTC
17 | NA | TRBJ2-1 | TRBV9 | NA | CASSVDIFGPRGNEQFF | TGTGCCAGCAGCGTAGATATATTCGGACCCCGAGGGAATGAGCAGTTCTTC
14 | NA | TRBJ2-7 | TRBV30 | NA | CAWRTEPDRYEQYF | TGTGCCTGGAGAACAGAGCCAGATCGGTACGAGCAGTACTTC
15 | TRBD1 | TRBJ1-4 | TRBV5-1 | NA | CASSLTGVGNEKLFF | TGCGCCAGCAGCTTGACAGGGGTCGGTAATGAAAAACTGTTTTTT
16 | NA | TRBJ1-3 | TRBV7-9 | NA | CASSLALRDSPNTIYF | TGTGCCAGCAGCTTAGCGCTCCGAGACAGCCCAAACACCATATATTTT
14 | NA | TRBJ1-2 | TRBV4-1 | NA | CASSRVGVPGRYTF | TGCGCCAGCAGCCGCGTGGGAGTGCCCGGCAGATACACCTTC
13 | NA | TRBJ1-1 | TRBV5-5 | once | CASSFSPNTEAFF | TGTGCCAGCAGCTTCTCCCCGAACACTGAAGCTTTCTTT
12 | TRBD1 | TRBJ2-7 | TRBV29-1 | NA | CSGGWTGYEQYF | TGCAGCGGGGGCTGGACAGGCTACGAGCAGTACTTC
13 | NA | TRBJ2-7 | TRBV5-1 | NA | CASREGPTSSPNF | TGCGCCAGCAGGGAGGGACCTACGAGCAGTCCCAACTTC
12 | TRBD1 | TRBJ1-2 | TRBV19 | NA | CASSRGVRGYTF | TGTGCCAGTAGCAGGGGGGTAAGGGGCTACACCTTC
12 | NA | TRBJ1-2 | TRBV11-2 | NA | CASSLPGVRGTF | TGTGCCAGCAGCTTACCCGGAGTGAGAGGAACCTTC
15 | NA | TRBJ2-3 | TRBV6-5 | NA | CASSYPQGGTDTQYF | TGTGCCAGCAGTTACCCGCAGGGGGGAACAGATACGCAGTATTTT
13 | NA | TRBJ1-1 | TRBV4-1 | NA | CASSPRFNTEAFF | TGCGCCAGCAGCCCCCGGTTTAACACTGAAGCTTTCTTT
15 | TRBD2 | TRBJ2-1 | TRBV19 | NA | CASIESGGPLDEQFF | TGTGCCAGTATCGAGTCGGGAGGGCCTTTGGATGAGCAGTTCTTC
16 | NA | TRBJ2-1 | TRBV19 | NA | CASSTSTVASYNEQFF | TGTGCCAGTAGTACTTCTACCGTCGCCTCCTACAATGAGCAGTTCTTC
15 | NA | TRBJ1-1 | TRBV7-8 | NA | CASSPPGTRNTEAFF | TGTGCCAGCAGCCCGCCGGGGACACGAAACACTGAAGCTTTCTTT
15 | NA | TRBJ1-1 | TRBV25-1 | NA | CASSEYPDTNTEAFF | TGTGCCAGCAGTGAATATCCCGACACGAACACTGAAGCTTTCTTT
13 | TRBD2 | TRBJ2-7 | TRBV2 | NA | CASSGTRDGEQYF | TGTGCCAGCAGTGGGACTAGGGACGGGGAGCAGTACTTC
15 | NA | TRBJ2-7 | TRBV5-5 | NA | CASGPRGTVSYEQYF | TGTGCCAGCGGCCCCAGAGGGACTGTTTCCTACGAGCAGTACTTC
13 | NA | TRBJ1-2 | TRBV6-5 | NA | CASSYDSLYGYTF | TGTGCCAGCAGTTACGACAGTCTCTATGGCTACACCTTC
15 | NA | TRBJ2-3 | TRBV6-1 | NA | CASSEYGTRTDTQYF | TGTGCCAGCAGTGAATATGGGACACGCACAGATACGCAGTATTTT
14 | NA | TRBJ2-1 | TRBV9 | NA | CASSVATRVNEQFF | TGTGCCAGCAGCGTAGCTACGAGGGTGAATGAGCAGTTCTTC
16 | TRBD2 | TRBJ2-1 | TRBV29-1 | NA | CSVEMSASGRYNEQFF | TGCAGCGTTGAAATGTCAGCTAGCGGAAGATACAATGAGCAGTTCTTC
15 | NA | TRBJ2-3 | TRBV7-6 | NA | CASSLAGGLPDTQYF | TGTGCCAGCAGCTTAGCCGGAGGGCTGCCAGATACGCAGTATTTT